Listed below are T cell receptor beta chains from one sample, sequenced in a study of shared clonotypes between healthy human individuals. Libraries were prepared by immunoSEQ multiplex PCR; TCRdb keeps only in-frame clonotypes and omits some of them. Of around 1.1 million clones listed, roughly 74% are singletons. The sample taken for sequencing was memory CD4+ T cells from PBMCs. All receptors derive from a young man in good health. Some clones in this sample may be carry-over from other donors' samples. Both conserved end residues are part of each CDR3. The D gene is left open where the match is weak. Clone size, where shown, is once, few, many, or a class for clones that have expanded.

clone size | J gene | V gene | D gene | CDR3 protein | CDR3 DNA
. | TRBJ2-3 | TRBV18 | TRBD1 | CASSPPRGDSSTDTQYF | TGTGCCAGCTCACCACCCCGAGGGGACAGTAGCACAGATACGCAGTATTTT
. | TRBJ2-7 | TRBV28 | . | CASSSQGGAYEQYF | TGTGCCAGCAGTTCCCAGGGGGGGGCCTACGAGCAGTACTTC
. | TRBJ2-5 | TRBV2 | TRBD2 | CASSVLAGVETQYF | TGTGCCAGCAGTGTTCTAGCGGGAGTGGAGACCCAGTACTTC
once | TRBJ2-3 | TRBV30 | TRBD2 | CAWSLAGGTDTQYF | TGTGCCTGGAGTTTAGCGGGAGGAACGGATACGCAGTATTTT
once | TRBJ2-7 | TRBV11-2 | . | CASSFYRAGNYYEQYF | TGTGCCAGCAGCTTCTATCGTGCGGGAAACTACTACGAGCAGTACTTC
. | TRBJ1-4 | TRBV4-1 | TRBD1 | CASSQGDRAVGELFF | TGCGCCAGCAGCCAGGGGGACAGGGCTGTTGGCGAACTGTTTTTT
few | TRBJ1-2 | TRBV28 | . | CASSLGGSNGYTF | TGTGCCAGCAGTTTGGGTGGTAGTAATGGCTACACCTTC
. | TRBJ2-6 | TRBV19 | TRBD1 | CASSRTGVEGANVLTF | TGTGCCAGTAGTCGGACAGGGGTAGAGGGGGCCAACGTCCTGACTTTC
. | TRBJ1-1 | TRBV7-2 | TRBD1 | CASSSNRGTEAFF | TGTGCCAGCAGCTCGAACAGGGGAACCGAAGCTTTCTTT
. | TRBJ2-3 | TRBV7-9 | . | CASSLNVADTQYF | TGTGCCAGCAGCTTAAATGTGGCAGATACGCAGTATTTT
. | TRBJ2-1 | TRBV2 | . | CAGAVNYNEQFF | TGTGCCGGGGCGGTGAACTACAATGAGCAGTTCTTC
. | TRBJ2-1 | TRBV7-9 | TRBD2 | CASSLLRASGRNEQFF | TGTGCCAGCAGCTTATTGAGGGCTAGCGGGAGGAATGAGCAGTTCTTC
. | TRBJ1-5 | TRBV5-8 | . | CASSLSRGGNQPQHF | TGTGCCAGCAGCTTGAGTCGGGGTGGCAATCAGCCCCAGCATTTT
. | TRBJ2-7 | TRBV6-5 | . | CASSHRAQGSYEQYF | TGTGCCAGCAGTCACCGGGCACAGGGCTCCTACGAGCAGTACTTC
. | TRBJ2-1 | TRBV6-1 | . | CASSEAAPSSYNEQFF | TGTGCCAGCAGTGAGGCAGCCCCAAGCTCCTACAATGAGCAGTTCTTC
. | TRBJ2-7 | TRBV5-1 | . | CASSLYMNENEQYF | TGCGCCAGCAGCTTATACATGAATGAGAACGAGCAGTACTTC
. | TRBJ2-7 | TRBV4-2 | TRBD1 | CASSPRDRGYDEQYF | TGTGCCAGCAGCCCCCGGGACAGGGGTTACGACGAGCAGTACTTC
. | TRBJ2-3 | TRBV5-1 | . | CASSHSGSTDTQYF | TGCGCCAGCAGCCATAGCGGTAGCACAGATACGCAGTATTTT
. | TRBJ2-7 | TRBV28 | . | CASSPSPGAGTIYEQYF | TGTGCCAGCAGTCCCAGCCCGGGAGCCGGCACCATCTACGAGCAGTACTTC
. | TRBJ1-2 | TRBV18 | . | CASSSGGVRNYGYTF | TGTGCCAGCTCATCCGGGGGGGTCCGTAACTATGGCTACACCTTC
. | TRBJ1-1 | TRBV5-5 | . | CASSLSTWNAEAFF | TGTGCCAGCAGCTTGTCAACTTGGAACGCTGAAGCTTTCTTT
. | TRBJ2-2 | TRBV27 | TRBD2 | CASILAGSVGELFF | TGTGCCAGCATACTAGCGGGAAGTGTCGGGGAGCTGTTTTTT
. | TRBJ2-1 | TRBV6-6 | . | CASSYSDYNEQFF | TGTGCCAGCAGTTACTCTGACTACAATGAGCAGTTCTTC
many | TRBJ2-3 | TRBV5-4 | . | CASSVRQGGSTDTQYF | TGTGCCAGCAGCGTACGACAGGGAGGTAGCACAGATACGCAGTATTTT